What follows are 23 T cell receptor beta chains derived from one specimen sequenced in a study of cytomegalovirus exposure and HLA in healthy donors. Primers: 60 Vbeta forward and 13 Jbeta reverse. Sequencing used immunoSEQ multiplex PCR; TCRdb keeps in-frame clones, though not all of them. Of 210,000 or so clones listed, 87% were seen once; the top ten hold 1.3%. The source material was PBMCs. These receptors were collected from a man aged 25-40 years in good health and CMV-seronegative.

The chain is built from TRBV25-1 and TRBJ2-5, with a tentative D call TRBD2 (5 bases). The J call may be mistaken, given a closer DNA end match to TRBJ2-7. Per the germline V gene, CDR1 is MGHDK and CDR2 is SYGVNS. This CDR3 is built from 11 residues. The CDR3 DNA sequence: TGTGCCAGCAGACGGGGTTTCGAGCAGTACTTC. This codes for CASRRGFEQYF.

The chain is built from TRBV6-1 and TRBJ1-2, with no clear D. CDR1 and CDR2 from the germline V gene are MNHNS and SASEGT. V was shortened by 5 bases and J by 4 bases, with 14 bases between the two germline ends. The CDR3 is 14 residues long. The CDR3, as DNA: TGTGCCAGCAGTTTATTAGGACTGGTCTATGGCTACACCTTC. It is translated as CASSLLGLVYGYTF.

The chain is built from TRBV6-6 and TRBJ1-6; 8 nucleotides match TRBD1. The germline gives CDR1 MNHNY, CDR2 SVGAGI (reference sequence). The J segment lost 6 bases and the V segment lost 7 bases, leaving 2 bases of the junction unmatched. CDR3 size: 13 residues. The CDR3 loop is CASNRGTNSPLHF. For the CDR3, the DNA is TGTGCCAGCAACAGGGGGACTAATTCACCCCTCCACTTT.

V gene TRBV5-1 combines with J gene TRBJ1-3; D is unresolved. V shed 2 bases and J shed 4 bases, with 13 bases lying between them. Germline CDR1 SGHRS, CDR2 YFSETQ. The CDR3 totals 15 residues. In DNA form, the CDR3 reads TGCGCCAGCAGCTTCTCCGCGGCCTTCGGAAACACCATATATTTT. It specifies CASSFSAAFGNTIYF. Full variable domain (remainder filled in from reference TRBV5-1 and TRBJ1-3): KAGVTQTPRYLIKTRGQQVTLSCSPISGHRSVSWYQQTPGQGLQFLFEYFSETQRNKGNFPGRFSGRQFSNSRSEMNVSTLELGDSALYLCASSFSAAFGNTIYFGEGSWLTVV.

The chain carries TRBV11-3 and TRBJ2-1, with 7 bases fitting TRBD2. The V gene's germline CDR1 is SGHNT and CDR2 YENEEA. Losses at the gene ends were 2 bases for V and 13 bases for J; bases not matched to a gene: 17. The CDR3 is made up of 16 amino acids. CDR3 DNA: TGTGCCAGCAGCTTATCCGGGAGGAACGCTGCCTATACACAGTTCTTC. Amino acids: CASSLSGRNAAYTQFF. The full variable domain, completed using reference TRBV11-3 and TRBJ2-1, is EAGVVQSPRYKIIEKKQPVAFWCNPISGHNTLYWYLQNLGQGPELLIRYENEEAVDDSQLPKDRFSAERLKGVDSTLKIQPAELGDSAVYLCASSLSGRNAAYTQFFGPGTRLTVL.

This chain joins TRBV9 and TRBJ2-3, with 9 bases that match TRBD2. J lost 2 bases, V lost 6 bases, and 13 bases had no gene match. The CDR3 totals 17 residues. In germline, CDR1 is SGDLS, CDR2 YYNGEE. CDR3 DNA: TGTGCCAGCACCCTACTGAGCGGGAGGCAAAACACAGATACGCAGTATTTT. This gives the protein CASTLLSGRQNTDTQYF.

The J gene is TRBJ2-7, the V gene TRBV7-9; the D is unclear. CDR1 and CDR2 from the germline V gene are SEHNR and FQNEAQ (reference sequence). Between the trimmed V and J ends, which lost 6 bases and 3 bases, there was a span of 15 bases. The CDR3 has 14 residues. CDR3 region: CASSHPRQIYEQYF. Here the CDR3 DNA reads TGTGCCAGCAGTCACCCCCGACAAATCTACGAGCAGTACTTC.

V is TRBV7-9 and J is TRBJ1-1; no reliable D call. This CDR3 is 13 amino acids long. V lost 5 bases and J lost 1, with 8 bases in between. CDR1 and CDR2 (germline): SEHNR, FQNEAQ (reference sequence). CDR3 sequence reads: CASSPGRNTEAFF. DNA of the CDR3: TGTGCCAGCAGCCCTGGGAGGAACACTGAAGCTTTCTTT.

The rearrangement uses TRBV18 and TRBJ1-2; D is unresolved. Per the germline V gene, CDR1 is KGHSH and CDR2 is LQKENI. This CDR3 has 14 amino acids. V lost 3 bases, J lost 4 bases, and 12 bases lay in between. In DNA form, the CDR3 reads TGTGCCAGCTCACCTGGTCCACAGAGCTATGGCTACACCTTC. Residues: CASSPGPQSYGYTF.

CDR3 nucleotides: TGTGCCACCTCGAGGGTGGGTTTGGGAGATACGCAGTATTTT. Its translation: CATSRVGLGDTQYF. This chain connects TRBV7-9 to TRBJ2-3, with D tentatively TRBD2 (5 bases). CDR1 SEHNR and CDR2 FQNEAQ come from the germline V gene (reference sequence). This CDR3 is 14 amino acids long. V was cut by 10 bases and J by 5 bases, with 19 bases left in between.

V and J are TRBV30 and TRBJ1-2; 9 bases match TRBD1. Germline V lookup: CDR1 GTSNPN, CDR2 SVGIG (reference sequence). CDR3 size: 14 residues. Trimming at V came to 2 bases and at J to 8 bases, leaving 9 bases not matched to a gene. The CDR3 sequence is CAWSFHRGRGGYTF. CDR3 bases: TGTGCCTGGAGTTTTCACAGGGGGCGGGGGGGCTACACCTTC.

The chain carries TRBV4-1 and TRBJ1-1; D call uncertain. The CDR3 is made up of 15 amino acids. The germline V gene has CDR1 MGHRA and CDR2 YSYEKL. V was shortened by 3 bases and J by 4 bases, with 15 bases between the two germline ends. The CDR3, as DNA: TGCGCCAGCAGCCACTCCGGACTCAAGCTCACTGAAGCTTTCTTT. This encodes CASSHSGLKLTEAFF.

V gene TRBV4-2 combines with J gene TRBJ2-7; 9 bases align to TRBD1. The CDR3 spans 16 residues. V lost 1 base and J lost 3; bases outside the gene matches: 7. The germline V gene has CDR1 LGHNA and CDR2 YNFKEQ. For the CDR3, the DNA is TGTGCCAGCAGCCAAGGAATTGGGGACAGGGACTACGAGCAGTACTTC. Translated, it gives CASSQGIGDRDYEQYF.

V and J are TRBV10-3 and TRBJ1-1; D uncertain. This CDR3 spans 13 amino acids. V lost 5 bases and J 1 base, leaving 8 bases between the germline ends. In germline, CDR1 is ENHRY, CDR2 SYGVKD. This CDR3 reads CAISLDRNTEAFF. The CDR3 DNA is TGTGCCATCAGTTTAGATCGGAACACTGAAGCTTTCTTT.

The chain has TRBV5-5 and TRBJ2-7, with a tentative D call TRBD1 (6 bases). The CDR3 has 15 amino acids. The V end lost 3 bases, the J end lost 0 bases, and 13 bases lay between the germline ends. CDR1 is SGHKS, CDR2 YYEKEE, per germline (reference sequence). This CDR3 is CASSYRDTSSYEQYF. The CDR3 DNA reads TGTGCCAGCAGCTACCGGGACACAAGCTCCTACGAGCAGTACTTC. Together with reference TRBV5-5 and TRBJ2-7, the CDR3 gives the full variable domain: DAGVTQSPTHLIKTRGQQVTLRCSPISGHKSVSWYQQVLGQGPQFIFQYYEKEERGRGNFPDRFSARQFPNYSSELNVNALLLGDSALYLCASSYRDTSSYEQYFGPGTRLTVT.

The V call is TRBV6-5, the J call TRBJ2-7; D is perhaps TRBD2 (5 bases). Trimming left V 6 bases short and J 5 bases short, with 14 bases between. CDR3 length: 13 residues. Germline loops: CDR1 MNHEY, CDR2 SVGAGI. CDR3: CASRMDFLDEQYF. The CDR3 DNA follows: TGTGCCAGCAGGATGGACTTTTTGGACGAGCAGTACTTC.

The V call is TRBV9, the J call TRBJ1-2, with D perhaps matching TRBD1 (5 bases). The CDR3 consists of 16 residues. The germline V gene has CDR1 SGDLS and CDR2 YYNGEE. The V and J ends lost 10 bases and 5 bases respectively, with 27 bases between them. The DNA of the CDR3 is TGTGCCTCCCACCGGGGGGACCGGGGAGCTTTATATGGCTACACCTTC. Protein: CASHRGDRGALYGYTF.

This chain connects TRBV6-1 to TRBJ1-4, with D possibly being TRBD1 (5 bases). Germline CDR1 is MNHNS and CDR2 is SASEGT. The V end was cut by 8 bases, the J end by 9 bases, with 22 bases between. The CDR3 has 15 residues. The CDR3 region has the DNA TGTGCCAGCGGTTCACAGGCCGGGTTTGGTAAAAAACTGTTTTTT. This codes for CASGSQAGFGKKLFF.

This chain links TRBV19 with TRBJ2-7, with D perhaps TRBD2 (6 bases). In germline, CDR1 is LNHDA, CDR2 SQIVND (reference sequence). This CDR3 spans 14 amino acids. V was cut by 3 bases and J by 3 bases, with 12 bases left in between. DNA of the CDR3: TGTGCCAGTAGTATGCTGGGGGGTGGCTACGAGCAGTACTTC. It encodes CASSMLGGGYEQYF.

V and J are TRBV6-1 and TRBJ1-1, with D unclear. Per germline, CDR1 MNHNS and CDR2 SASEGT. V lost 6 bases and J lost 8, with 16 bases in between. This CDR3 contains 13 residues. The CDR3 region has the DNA TGTGCCAGCAGCGAGGGTAGTACGTCCGAAGCTTTCTTT. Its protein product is CASSEGSTSEAFF.

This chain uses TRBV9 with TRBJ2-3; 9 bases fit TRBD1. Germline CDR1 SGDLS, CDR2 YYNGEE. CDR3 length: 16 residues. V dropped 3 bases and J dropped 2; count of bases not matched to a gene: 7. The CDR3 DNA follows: TGTGCCAGCAGCGGACAGGGGGGGGCTCTCACAGATACGCAGTATTTT. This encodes CASSGQGGALTDTQYF.

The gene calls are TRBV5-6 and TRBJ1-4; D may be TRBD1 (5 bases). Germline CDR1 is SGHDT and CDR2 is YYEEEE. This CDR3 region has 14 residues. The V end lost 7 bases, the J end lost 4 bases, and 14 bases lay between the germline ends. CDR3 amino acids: CASQPAGGNEKLFF. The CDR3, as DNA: TGTGCCAGCCAACCCGCGGGGGGTAATGAAAAACTGTTTTTT.

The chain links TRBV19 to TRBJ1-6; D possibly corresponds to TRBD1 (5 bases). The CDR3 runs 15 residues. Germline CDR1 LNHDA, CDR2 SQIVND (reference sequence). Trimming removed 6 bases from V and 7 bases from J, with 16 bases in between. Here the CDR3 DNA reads TGTGCCAGTAGCCTCCAGGGACTGGGAAATTCACCCCTCCACTTT. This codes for CASSLQGLGNSPLHF.